This section outlines one T cell receptor (beta chain) sequence together with its context. Each patient gave between 1 and 8 samples, pretreatment and on-treatment. The sample originates from a study of PD-L1 blockade in urothelial cancer. Per germline, CDR1 LNHDA and CDR2 SQIVND (reference sequence). The V end was cut by 3 bases, the J end by 8 bases, with 16 bases between. The CDR3 consists of 14 residues. Clones were read by immunoSEQ multiplex PCR, and TCRdb kept only the in-frame ones, dropping some. The repertoire consists of approximately 32,000 clones, with 80% to 90% occurring once and the leading ten covering 30%.

This receptor was taken from a man aged 55 to 70 with urothelial cancer. Sequencing was performed on PBMCs, taken around atezolizumab (anti-PD-L1) treatment. The chain couples TRBV19 to TRBJ1-2; TRBD1 might be the D (5 bases). CDR3 nucleotide sequence: TGTGCCAGTAGTATGGTCGTTGGGGCTTCGGGCTACACCTTC. This codes for CASSMVVGASGYTF.